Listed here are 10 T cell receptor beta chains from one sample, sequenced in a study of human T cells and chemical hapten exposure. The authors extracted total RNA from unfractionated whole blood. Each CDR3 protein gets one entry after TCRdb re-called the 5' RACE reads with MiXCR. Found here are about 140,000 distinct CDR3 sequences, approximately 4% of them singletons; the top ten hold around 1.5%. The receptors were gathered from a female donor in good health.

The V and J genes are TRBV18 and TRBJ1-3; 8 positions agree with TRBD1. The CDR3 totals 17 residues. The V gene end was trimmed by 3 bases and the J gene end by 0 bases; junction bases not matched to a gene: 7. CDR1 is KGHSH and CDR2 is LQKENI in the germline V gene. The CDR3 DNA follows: TGTGCCAGCTCACCCCCGGGACAGGCTAACTCTGGAAACACCATATATTTT. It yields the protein CASSPPGQANSGNTIYF.

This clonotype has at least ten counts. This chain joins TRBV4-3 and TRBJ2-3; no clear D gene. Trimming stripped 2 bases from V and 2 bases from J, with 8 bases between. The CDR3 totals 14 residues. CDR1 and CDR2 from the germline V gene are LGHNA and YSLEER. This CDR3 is CASSQTRNTDTQYF. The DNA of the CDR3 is TGCGCCAGCAGCCAAACCCGGAACACAGATACGCAGTATTTT.

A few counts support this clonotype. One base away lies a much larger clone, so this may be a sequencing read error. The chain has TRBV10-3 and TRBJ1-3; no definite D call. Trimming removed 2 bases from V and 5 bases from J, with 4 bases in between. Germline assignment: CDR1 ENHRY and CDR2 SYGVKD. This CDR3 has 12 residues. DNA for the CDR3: TGTGCCATCAGTGAGGCGAGAAACACCATATATTTT. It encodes CAISEARNTIYF.

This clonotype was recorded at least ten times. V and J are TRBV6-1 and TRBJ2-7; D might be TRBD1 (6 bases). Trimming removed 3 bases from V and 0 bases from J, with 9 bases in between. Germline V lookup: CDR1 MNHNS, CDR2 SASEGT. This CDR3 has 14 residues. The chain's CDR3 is CASSEWGPSYEQYF. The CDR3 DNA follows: TGTGCCAGCAGTGAGTGGGGGCCCTCCTACGAGCAGTACTTC.

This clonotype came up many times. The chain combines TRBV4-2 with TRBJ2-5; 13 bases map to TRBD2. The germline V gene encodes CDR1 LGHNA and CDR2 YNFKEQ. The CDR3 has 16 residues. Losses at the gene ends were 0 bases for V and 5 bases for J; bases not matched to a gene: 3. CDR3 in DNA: TGTGCCAGCAGCCAAGAACTAGCGGGGGGGCAGGAGACCCAGTACTTC. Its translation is CASSQELAGGQETQYF.

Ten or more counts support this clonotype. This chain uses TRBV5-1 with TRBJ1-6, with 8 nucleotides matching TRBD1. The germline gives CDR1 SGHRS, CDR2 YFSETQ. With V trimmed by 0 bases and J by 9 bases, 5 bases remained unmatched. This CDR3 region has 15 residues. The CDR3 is CASSLEDRVGSPLHF. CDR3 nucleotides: TGCGCCAGCAGCTTGGAGGACAGGGTGGGTTCACCCCTCCACTTT.

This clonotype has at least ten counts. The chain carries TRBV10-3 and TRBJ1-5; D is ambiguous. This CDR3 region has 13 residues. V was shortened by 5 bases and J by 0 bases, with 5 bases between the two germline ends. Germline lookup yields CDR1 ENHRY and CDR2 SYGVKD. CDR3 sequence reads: CAISLNSNQPQHF. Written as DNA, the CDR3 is TGTGCCATCAGTTTGAATAGCAATCAGCCCCAGCATTTT.

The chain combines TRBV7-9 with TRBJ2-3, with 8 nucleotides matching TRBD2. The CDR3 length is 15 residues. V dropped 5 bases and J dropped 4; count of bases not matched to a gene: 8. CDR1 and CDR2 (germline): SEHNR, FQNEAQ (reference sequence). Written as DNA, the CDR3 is TGTGCCAGCAGCCCCGGGAGCGGGGGTTCAGATACGCAGTATTTT. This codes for CASSPGSGGSDTQYF.

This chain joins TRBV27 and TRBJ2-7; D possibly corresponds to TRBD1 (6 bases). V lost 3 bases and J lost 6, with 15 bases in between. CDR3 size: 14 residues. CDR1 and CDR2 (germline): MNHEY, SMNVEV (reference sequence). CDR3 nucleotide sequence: TGTGCCAGCAGTTTTAGTATACAGGGTGCCGAGCAGTACTTC. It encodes CASSFSIQGAEQYF.

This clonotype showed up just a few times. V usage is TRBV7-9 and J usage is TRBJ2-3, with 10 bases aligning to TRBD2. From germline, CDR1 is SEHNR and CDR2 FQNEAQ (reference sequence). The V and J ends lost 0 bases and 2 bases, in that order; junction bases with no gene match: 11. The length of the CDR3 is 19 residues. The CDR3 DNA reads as TGTGCCAGCAGCTTAGCTCCTAGCGGGGGCTTAAAGTTCACAGATACGCAGTATTTT. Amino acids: CASSLAPSGGLKFTDTQYF.